This T cell receptor (beta chain) was identified in a study of response to subunit inactivated influenza vaccine. Regarding the study as a whole: That few new T cells are recruited by each seasonal influenza vaccination was the authors' suggestion.

MiXCR, applied by TCRdb to the RT-PCR reads, yields one record per CDR3 protein. This table holds 490,000 or so distinct CDR3 sequences, roughly 8.2% found once. CDR1 is SGHKS and CDR2 is YYEKEE in the germline V gene (reference sequence). Trimming cost V 4 bases and J 6 bases, with 14 bases left between them. The CDR3 consists of 14 residues. This clonotype showed up many times. Its antigen is undetermined. The chain joins TRBV5-5 to TRBJ2-1, with D possibly being TRBD2 (6 bases). This clonotype was sampled from a man aged 50 to 75 who received an inactivated influenza vaccine. Sequencing was performed on PBMCs from blood, taken approximately 25 months after vaccination. This chain's CDR3 is CASSQPAGRNEQFF. DNA of the CDR3: TGTGCCAGCAGCCAGCCGGCGGGGCGCAATGAGCAGTTCTTC.